The T cell receptor (beta chain) under discussion was sequenced for a study of identical twins. Findings and caveats of the study: Twins' excess sharing was less marked for out-of-frame beta sequences.

Concerning this clonotype itself: Antigen specificity is unknown.

V lost 7 bases, J lost 6 bases, and 10 bases lay in between. The length of the CDR3 is 13 residues. MiXCR, applied by TCRdb to the 5' RACE reads, yields one record per CDR3 protein. The data hold approximately 230,000 distinct CDR3 sequences, with 6.5% observed a single time. This same sample was also part of a study on T cells expressing NK-cell markers. From that study: The CD3+CD56-NKG2C+ fraction was also led by these clonotypes in several donors.

Material: CD8+ T cells sorted from blood. The TCR comes from a woman under 30 in good health. This rearrangement joins TRBV12-3 or TRBV12-4 to TRBJ1-6; a possible D gene is TRBD1 (6 bases). The CDR3 nucleotides read TGTGCCAGCACTTGGGGGCTTAATTCACCCCTCCACTTT. It translates to CASTWGLNSPLHF.